The 24 T cell receptor beta chains below come from one sample, sequenced in a study of cytomegalovirus exposure and HLA in healthy donors. In the PCR, 60 Vbeta and 13 Jbeta primers were used. Sequencing used immunoSEQ multiplex PCR; TCRdb keeps in-frame clones, though not all of them. Of about 130,000 clones in the sample, about 81% are singletons; the top ten hold approximately 5.6%. Sequencing was done on a sample of PBMCs. These receptors were taken from a woman between 35 and 50 years old in good health and CMV-seropositive.

This clone was seen a handful of times. This rearrangement joins TRBV11-2 to TRBJ2-1; a weak D match, TRBD2 (6 bases). Germline assignment: CDR1 SGHAT and CDR2 FQNNGV. The ends were cut back, 2 bases at V and 8 bases at J, with 10 bases in the middle. The CDR3 covers 13 residues. Here the CDR3 reads CASSLSREDEQFF. Here the CDR3 DNA reads TGTGCCAGCAGCTTAAGCAGGGAGGATGAGCAGTTCTTC.

This clone was seen once. The chain joins TRBV14 to TRBJ1-1; D not certain. The germline V gene encodes CDR1 SGHDN and CDR2 FVKESK. CDR3 length: 12 amino acids. V lost 4 bases to trimming and J lost 4 bases, with 7 bases between them. CDR3: CASSPVGTEAFF. Written as DNA, the CDR3 is TGTGCCAGCAGCCCCGTCGGCACTGAAGCTTTCTTT.

This chain uses TRBV7-8 with TRBJ2-2, with 14 bases that match TRBD2. The CDR3 runs 19 residues. V lost 6 bases, J lost 5 bases, and 14 bases stayed unmatched. Germline lookup yields CDR1 SGHVS and CDR2 FQNEAQ. Here the CDR3 reads CASRGGQSRLAGGTGELFF. CDR3 nucleotides: TGTGCCAGCAGGGGAGGACAGTCGAGACTAGCGGGGGGGACCGGGGAGCTGTTTTTT.

This clone appeared once. The chain employs TRBV11-3 and TRBJ2-2; D gene unclear. The V gene lost 5 bases and the J gene lost 0 bases, with 10 bases spanning the gap. Germline V gene data show CDR1 as SGHNT and CDR2 as YENEEA. This CDR3 spans 15 amino acids. CDR3 region: CASSPHDTNTGELFF. CDR3 coding DNA: TGTGCCAGCAGCCCTCATGACACGAACACCGGGGAGCTGTTTTTT.

In its sample, this clone was seen a few times. V gene TRBV27 combines with J gene TRBJ2-7, with TRBD1 matching over 9 bases. Germline CDR1 reads MNHEY; CDR2 reads SMNVEV (reference sequence). The CDR3 consists of 16 residues. With V trimmed by 10 bases and J by 5 bases, 18 bases remained unmatched. In DNA form, the CDR3 reads TGTGCCACCTCTACGAACCAGGACAGGGGAGAAGACGAGCAGTACTTC. This encodes CATSTNQDRGEDEQYF.

V and J are TRBV10-3 and TRBJ2-7; TRBD1 aligns across 7 bases. Germline V lookup: CDR1 ENHRY, CDR2 SYGVKD. The CDR3 consists of 13 residues. V lost 5 bases to trimming and J lost 6 bases; unmatched junction nucleotides: 7. CDR3 nucleotides: TGTGCCATCAGTAAACGGACAGGTCCCGAGCAGTACTTC. This codes for CAISKRTGPEQYF.

The chain joins TRBV15 to TRBJ1-2, with 7 bases fitting TRBD1. J gave up 5 bases and V 0 bases, and 9 bases lay outside the gene matches. CDR1 and CDR2 (germline): LNHNV, YYDKDF (reference sequence). The CDR3 consists of 16 residues. CDR3 sequence: CATSRDPQGVLYGYTF. DNA of the CDR3: TGTGCCACCAGCAGAGATCCCCAGGGGGTTCTTTATGGCTACACCTTC.

The chain uses TRBV10-3 and TRBJ2-4, with D unresolved. Germline assignment: CDR1 ENHRY and CDR2 SYGVKD. The CDR3 has 12 amino acids. Deletions cut 10 bases from V and 2 bases from J, with 9 bases between. Written as DNA, the CDR3 is TGTGCCACAGGCCCAACCAAAAACATTCAGTACTTC. Protein product: CATGPTKNIQYF.

The chain employs TRBV2 and TRBJ1-2; D unresolved. The CDR3 is 12 amino acids. Deletions cut 7 bases from V and 4 bases from J, with 10 bases between. Germline CDR1 reads SNHLY; CDR2 reads FYNNEI. The CDR3: CASKETRYGYTF. The CDR3 nucleotides are TGTGCCAGCAAGGAGACCCGCTATGGCTACACCTTC. Complete variable domain (other parts from reference TRBV2 and TRBJ1-2): EPEVTQTPSHQVTQMGQEVILRCVPISNHLYFYWYRQILGQKVEFLVSFYNNEISEKSEIFDDQFSVERPDGSNFTLKIRSTKLEDSAMYFCASKETRYGYTFGSGTRLTVV.

As for this clone: A read error may produce the germline difference seen at one junction end. This sequence joins TRBV4-1 and TRBJ2-7; the D gene is possibly TRBD2 (6 bases). From germline, CDR1 is MGHRA and CDR2 YSYEKL. CDR3 length equals 10 residues. The CDR3 sequence: CASRGTLQFF. CDR3 in DNA: TGCGCCAGCAGGGGGACTCTCCAATTCTTC.

The chain is built from TRBV7-8 and TRBJ2-7; 8 positions agree with TRBD1. Germline V gene data show CDR1 as SGHVS and CDR2 as FQNEAQ. With 5 bases clipped from V and 4 bases from J, the junction kept 7 bases outside the gene matches. CDR3 length equals 14 residues. The DNA of the CDR3 is TGTGCCAGCAGCGCCGCAGGGGGCTCTTACGAGCAGTACTTC. Translated: CASSAAGGSYEQYF.

This chain connects TRBV5-1 to TRBJ2-1; D is perhaps TRBD2 (6 bases). Trimming removed 2 bases at V and 0 bases at J, with 18 bases between. Germline V CDR1 and CDR2: SGHRS, YFSETQ. The CDR3 is 18 amino acids. The CDR3 region is CASSLGVSGPGSYNEQFF. The CDR3 DNA is TGCGCCAGCAGCTTAGGGGTAAGCGGGCCTGGCTCCTACAATGAGCAGTTCTTC. The complete variable domain, with remaining parts taken from reference TRBV5-1 and TRBJ2-1, reads KAGVTQTPRYLIKTRGQQVTLSCSPISGHRSVSWYQQTPGQGLQFLFEYFSETQRNKGNFPGRFSGRQFSNSRSEMNVSTLELGDSALYLCASSLGVSGPGSYNEQFFGPGTRLTVL.

The chain employs TRBV6-1 and TRBJ2-1; D is perhaps TRBD1 (6 bases). The CDR3 contains 16 residues. CDR1 is MNHNS and CDR2 is SASEGT in the germline V gene. Trimming stripped 3 bases from V and 0 bases from J, with 12 bases between. As DNA, the CDR3 is TGTGCCAGCAGTGAGGACAGAGAGCTCTCCTACAATGAGCAGTTCTTC. This translates into CASSEDRELSYNEQFF.

The chain is built from TRBV5-1 and TRBJ2-1; TRBD2 matches at 9 bases. CDR3 length: 15 amino acids. The J segment lost 7 bases and the V segment lost 3 bases, leaving 8 bases of the junction unmatched. Germline V lookup: CDR1 SGHRS, CDR2 YFSETQ. This chain's CDR3 is CASSSSGGPRNEQFF. The CDR3 nucleotides read TGCGCCAGCAGCTCGAGCGGGGGGCCGAGGAATGAGCAGTTCTTC.

The gene calls are TRBV5-6 and TRBJ2-1; tentative D call: TRBD1 (5 bases). Per the germline V gene, CDR1 is SGHDT and CDR2 is YYEEEE. The CDR3 has 15 amino acids. V lost 8 bases to trimming and J lost 1 base, with 16 bases between them. The CDR3 is CASGIGRVSYNEQFF. CDR3 sequence (DNA): TGTGCCAGTGGTATCGGCAGGGTATCCTACAATGAGCAGTTCTTC. The entire variable domain, with the rest obtained from reference TRBV5-6 and TRBJ2-1, is as follows: DAGVTQSPTHLIKTRGQQVTLRCSPKSGHDTVSWYQQALGQGPQFIFQYYEEEERQRGNFPDRFSGHQFPNYSSELNVNALLLGDSALYLCASGIGRVSYNEQFFGPGTRLTVL.

In the case of this clone: Relative to the germline gene, one junction end is altered; a read error may explain this. V is TRBV7-9 and J is TRBJ2-3; 8 positions agree with TRBD2. Germline lookup yields CDR1 SEHNR and CDR2 FQNEAQ (reference sequence). This CDR3 is built from 17 residues. The DNA of the CDR3 is TGTTCCAGCAGCCCCTACATAGCGGGAACTAGCACAGATACGCAGTATTTT. Protein: CSSSPYIAGTSTDTQYF. Together with reference TRBV7-9 and TRBJ2-3, the CDR3 gives the full variable domain: DTGVSQNPRHKITKRGQNVTFRCDPISEHNRLYWYRQTLGQGPEFLTYFQNEAQLEKSRLLSDRFSAERPKGSFSTLEIQRTEQGDSAMYLCSSSPYIAGTSTDTQYFGPGTRLTVL.

This chain links TRBV2 with TRBJ1-5, with D hard to call. V lost 4 bases to trimming and J lost 4 bases, with 14 bases between them. The CDR3 consists of 15 residues. Germline values: CDR1 SNHLY, CDR2 FYNNEI. The CDR3 DNA is TGTGCCAGCAGTGGGCCCAGAGAGAGGAATCAGCCCCAGCATTTT. Its protein is CASSGPRERNQPQHF.

J is TRBJ1-1 and V is TRBV7-8, with a weak D call TRBD1 (5 bases). Germline loops: CDR1 SGHVS, CDR2 FQNEAQ. CDR3 length: 13 residues. V was pared by 5 bases and J by 1 base, with 8 bases between. The CDR3 reads CASSQGRNTEAFF. The CDR3 DNA reads TGTGCCAGCAGCCAGGGCAGGAACACTGAAGCTTTCTTT.

The V gene is TRBV5-1, the J gene TRBJ2-3, with 9 bases that match TRBD2. The trim removed 4 bases at V and 2 bases at J, leaving 5 bases unmatched. The CDR3 has 15 amino acids. Germline assignment: CDR1 SGHRS and CDR2 YFSETQ. The CDR3 DNA is TGCGCCAGCAGCCAGCGGGGGGTCGACACAGATACGCAGTATTTT. It is translated as CASSQRGVDTDTQYF.

The rearrangement links TRBV6-1 to TRBJ1-2; perhaps TRBD1 as D (5 bases). Germline V lookup: CDR1 MNHNS, CDR2 SASEGT. The CDR3 extends over 14 amino acids. V lost 5 bases and J lost 5, with 15 bases in between. Here the CDR3 DNA reads TGTGCCAGCAGTTCATGGGAAGGGGATTATGGCTACACCTTC. Translating it yields CASSSWEGDYGYTF.

The rearrangement joins TRBV5-4 to TRBJ2-1, with 12 bases identical to TRBD1. The length of the CDR3 is 16 residues. Germline loops: CDR1 SGHNT, CDR2 YYREEE (reference sequence). J was trimmed by 10 bases and V by 1 base; bases with no gene match: 9. The CDR3 DNA reads TGTGCCAGCAGCTTGACCCGGGACAGGGGGCCCCGGGAGCAGTTCTTC. As protein: CASSLTRDRGPREQFF.

V gene TRBV5-1 combines with J gene TRBJ2-3, with a tentative D call TRBD2 (5 bases). There are 15 residues in the CDR3. V was clipped by 4 bases and J by 0 bases, with 12 bases between them. Germline CDR1 and CDR2: SGHRS and YFSETQ. The CDR3 protein is CASSPPGDSTDTQYF. The CDR3 DNA reads as TGCGCCAGCAGCCCTCCCGGGGATAGCACAGATACGCAGTATTTT. Combining the CDR3 with reference TRBV5-1 and TRBJ2-3 gives the whole variable domain KAGVTQTPRYLIKTRGQQVTLSCSPISGHRSVSWYQQTPGQGLQFLFEYFSETQRNKGNFPGRFSGRQFSNSRSEMNVSTLELGDSALYLCASSPPGDSTDTQYFGPGTRLTVL.

The gene calls are TRBV9 and TRBJ1-2; TRBD1 aligns across 7 bases. After removal of 3 bases from V and 6 bases from J, the junction contained 8 bases not matched to a gene. The CDR3 is 14 residues long. Germline V gene data show CDR1 as SGDLS and CDR2 as YYNGEE. The CDR3 nucleotides read TGTGCCAGCAGCGGCAGGACAGGAGTGGATGGCTACACCTTC. Its protein product is CASSGRTGVDGYTF. Full variable domain (outside the CDR3, taken from reference TRBV9 and TRBJ1-2): DSGVTQTPKHLITATGQRVTLRCSPRSGDLSVYWYQQSLDQGLQFLIQYYNGEERAKGNILERFSAQQFPDLHSELNLSSLELGDSALYFCASSGRTGVDGYTFGSGTRLTVV.

The chain has TRBV5-6 and TRBJ1-4, with D uncertain. Germline CDR1 reads SGHDT; CDR2 reads YYEEEE. This CDR3 contains 15 residues. Trimming cost V 3 bases and J 7 bases, with 16 bases left between them. The CDR3 spells CASSSGPRRGEKLFF. The CDR3 DNA sequence: TGTGCCAGCAGCTCCGGACCCAGACGGGGTGAAAAACTGTTTTTT.